Listed here are 19 T cell receptor beta chains from one sample, sequenced in a study of T cells in women clearing cervical HPV infection (dated by TCRdb to 2016 to 2019). Library preparation used the immunoSEQ multiplex PCR assay. TCRdb carries this immuneACCESS record with in-frame sequences only. Its versions omit some clonotypes, under half of them owing to an unresolved V gene in the studies checked, with the rest unexplained. The sample table gives about 19,000 clones. The top ten constitute approximately 5.5% of the sample. Sequencing input: blood buffy coat. All receptors come from a woman between 18 and 70 years old with a cervical HPV16 infection that either progressed to CIN3+ or cleared (not recorded which).

Note on this clone: The read finishes 3 residues shy of the CDR3 end, and the germline J gene is used to complete it. The chain links TRBV20-1 to TRBJ2-3, with 8 positions matching TRBD2. This CDR3 has 13 amino acids. The J segment lost 4 bases and the V segment lost 5 bases, leaving 5 bases of the junction unmatched. The germline CDR1 and CDR2 sequences are DFQATT and SNEGSKA (reference sequence). CDR3 loop: CSALGRGADTQYF. The sequenced part of the CDR3 DNA is TGCAGTGCTTTGGGGCGGGGGGCAGATACG.

Details on this clone: The read ends 3 residues before the CDR3 terminus; that terminus is restored from the germline J gene. The J gene is TRBJ2-1, the V gene TRBV7-3; 12 positions agree with TRBD2. V shed 1 base and J 1 base; nucleotides not matched to a gene: 5. Germline assignment: CDR1 SGHTA and CDR2 FQGTGA. This CDR3 spans 18 amino acids. The CDR3 DNA, read in part, is TGTGCCAGCAGCTTAAATCTAGCGGGGGGGCCGTCCTACAATGAG. Translated: CASSLNLAGGPSYNE. The entire CDR3 protein reads CASSLNLAGGPSYNEQFF. The full variable domain, completed using reference TRBV7-3 and TRBJ2-1, is GAGVSQTPSNKVTEKGKYVELRCDPISGHTALYWYRQSLGQGPEFLIYFQGTGAADDSGLPNDRFFAVRPEGSVSTLKIQRTERGDSAVYLCASSLNLAGGPSYNEQFFGPGTRLTVL.

In the case of this clone: The CDR3 end falls 3 residues outside the read, so it is completed with the germline J gene. The gene calls are TRBV9 and TRBJ1-6; D perhaps matches TRBD1 (5 bases). V lost 0 bases and J 6 bases, leaving 10 bases between the germline ends. CDR1 and CDR2 from the germline V gene are SGDLS and YYNGEE. The CDR3 has 15 residues. CDR3 residues: CASSVGRAGNSPLHF. The part of the CDR3 DNA that was read is TGTGCCAGCAGCGTAGGCAGGGCTGGTAATTCACCC. Full variable domain (rest looked up from reference TRBV9 and TRBJ1-6): DSGVTQTPKHLITATGQRVTLRCSPRSGDLSVYWYQQSLDQGLQFLIQYYNGEERAKGNILERFSAQQFPDLHSELNLSSLELGDSALYFCASSVGRAGNSPLHFGNGTRLTVT.

Regarding this clone: The CDR3 is cut off 3 residues early in the read; its end comes from the germline J gene. The chain is built from TRBV20-1 and TRBJ2-3; D is unclear. The CDR3 length is 13 residues. Per germline, CDR1 DFQATT and CDR2 SNEGSKA (reference sequence). The V end was cut by 4 bases, the J end by 0 bases, with 8 bases between. The CDR3 DNA, read in part, is TGCAGTGCTACCCTAGAAAGCACAGATACG. Its protein product is CSATLESTDT. The whole CDR3 protein reads CSATLESTDTQYF.

This clone registers medium-sized by frequency. The read stops 3 residues short of the end of the CDR3; the missing end is completed from the germline J gene. The J gene is TRBJ2-3, the V gene TRBV18; TRBD1 agrees at 9 bases. From germline, CDR1 is KGHSH and CDR2 LQKENI. The CDR3 runs to 17 residues. Losses at the gene ends were 4 bases for V and 2 bases for J; bases not matched to a gene: 10. The CDR3 sequence is CASSHPGQGTVTDTQYF. The covered CDR3 bases are TGTGCCAGCTCACACCCGGGACAGGGCACTGTCACAGATACG.

On this clone: The DNA ends 3 residues before the CDR3 does, and the rest of the CDR3 is filled in from the germline J gene. The chain carries TRBV5-1 and TRBJ2-7; 7 nucleotides align to TRBD1. CDR1 is SGHRS, CDR2 YFSETQ, per germline. Germline trimming cut 1 base from V and 1 base from J; bases unmatched to any gene: 5. The CDR3 spans 15 residues. The sequenced CDR3 bases are TGCGCCAGCAGCTTGTTTTGGGACAGATCCTACGAG. Amino acid sequence: CASSLFWDRSYE. The whole CDR3 sequence is CASSLFWDRSYEQYF.

Regarding this clone: The read finishes 3 residues shy of the CDR3 end, and the germline J gene is used to complete it. The V call is TRBV13, the J call TRBJ2-7; D may be TRBD2 (6 bases). Germline V CDR1 and CDR2: PRHDT, FYEKMQ (reference sequence). The CDR3 consists of 15 residues. Trimming stripped 2 bases from V and 3 bases from J, with 14 bases between. CDR3 amino acids: CASSLFGQGLYEQYF. Partial CDR3 DNA: TGTGCCAGCAGCTTATTCGGGCAGGGACTCTACGAG.

As for this clone: The CDR3 is cut off 3 residues early in the read; its end comes from the germline J gene. The rearrangement joins TRBV7-9 to TRBJ1-6; possibly TRBD1 for D (6 bases). There are 15 residues in the CDR3. Germline lookup yields CDR1 SEHNR and CDR2 FQNEAQ (reference sequence). Deletions cut 5 bases from V and 4 bases from J, with 12 bases between. The sequenced CDR3 bases are TGTGCCAGCAGCAACAGGGCTCTATATAATTCACCC. Translation: CASSNRALYNSP. The whole CDR3 sequence is CASSNRALYNSPLHF.

Remarks on this clone: The read stops 3 residues short of the end of the CDR3; the missing end is completed from the germline J gene. This chain connects TRBV24-1 to TRBJ2-7, with 9 bases fitting TRBD1. Germline V gene lookup returns CDR1 KGHDR and CDR2 SFDVKD. This CDR3 region has 16 residues. Losses at the gene ends were 5 bases for V and 2 bases for J; bases not matched to a gene: 9. CDR3 bases read: TGTGCCACCAGTGGAAAAGACAGGGGGAAGGCCTACGAG. Amino acids: CATSGKDRGKAYE. The whole CDR3 region reads CATSGKDRGKAYEQYF.

Points on this clone: The sequenced fragment ends 3 residues before the CDR3 boundary, so the rest is inferred from the germline J gene. V usage is TRBV5-1 and J usage is TRBJ2-3; 8 bases map to TRBD1. CDR1 is SGHRS, CDR2 YFSETQ, per germline. The length of the CDR3 is 16 residues. CDR3 bases read: TGCGCCAGCAGCCTGGCGGTGACAGGGGTTCAAGAGACG. It translates to CASSLAVTGVQET. The complete CDR3 reads CASSLAVTGVQETQYF. The whole variable domain, remainder taken from reference TRBV5-1 and TRBJ2-3, is KAGVTQTPRYLIKTRGQQVTLSCSPISGHRSVSWYQQTPGQGLQFLFEYFSETQRNKGNFPGRFSGRQFSNSRSEMNVSTLELGDSALYLCASSLAVTGVQETQYFGPGTRLTVL.

Its frequency marks this clone as medium-sized. With the read ending 3 residues before the CDR3 end, the germline J gene is used to fill in that end. V is TRBV2 and J is TRBJ2-2; TRBD1 matches at 8 bases. Germline V gene lookup returns CDR1 SNHLY and CDR2 FYNNEI. This CDR3 region has 13 residues. CDR3 bases read: TGTGCCAGCATCCGGGACAGGCATGAAAAG. It encodes CASIRDRHEK. The whole CDR3 protein reads CASIRDRHEKLFF.

For this clone: The CDR3 end falls 3 residues outside the read, so it is completed with the germline J gene. The chain uses TRBV5-1 and TRBJ2-7; TRBD1 is a possible D gene (5 bases). Germline V CDR1 and CDR2: SGHRS, YFSETQ. The CDR3 consists of 13 residues. Trimming left V 4 bases short and J 4 bases short, with 12 bases between. The DNA read from the CDR3 is TGCGCCAGCAGCGTTTCAGGGATTTACGAG. Protein sequence: CASSVSGIYE. In full, the CDR3 is CASSVSGIYEQYF.

Notes on this clone: Read data end 3 residues before the CDR3 end; the end is taken from the germline J gene. The gene calls are TRBV19 and TRBJ2-2; the match to TRBD2 covers 7 bases. V trimming: 4 bases; J trimming: 0 bases; junction bases outside the gene matches: 5. The CDR3 sequence is 16 residues long. CDR1 is LNHDA, CDR2 SQIVND, per germline (reference sequence). The CDR3 is CASSRASGTNTGELFF. CDR3 bases read: TGTGCCAGTAGTAGGGCTAGCGGAACGAACACCGGGGAG. The entire variable domain, with the rest obtained from reference TRBV19 and TRBJ2-2, is as follows: DGGITQSPKYLFRKEGQNVTLSCEQNLNHDAMYWYRQDPGQGLRLIYYSQIVNDFQKGDIAEGYSVSREKKESFPLTVTSAQKNPTAFYLCASSRASGTNTGELFFGEGSRLTVL.

Notes on this clone: The read halts 3 residues ahead of the CDR3 end, with the missing end drawn from the germline J gene. The V and J genes are TRBV29-1 and TRBJ1-4, with TRBD1 as a possible D gene (6 bases). The CDR3 covers 16 residues. Trimming cost V 3 bases and J 7 bases, with 21 bases left between them. Germline V gene data show CDR1 as SQVTM and CDR2 as ANQGSEA. This CDR3 reads CSVEGAQVGVSEKLFF. The part of the CDR3 DNA that was read is TGCAGCGTTGAGGGGGCCCAGGTCGGGGTTAGTGAAAAA.

Of note for this clone: The read ends 3 residues before the CDR3 terminus; that terminus is restored from the germline J gene. The chain is built from TRBV11-2 and TRBJ1-2, with a weak D call TRBD1 (5 bases). Germline V gene lookup returns CDR1 SGHAT and CDR2 FQNNGV. V lost 1 base, J lost 5 bases, and 11 bases lay in between. This CDR3 is built from 14 residues. CDR3 sequence: CASSLGSRGYGYTF. The DNA read from the CDR3 is TGTGCCAGCAGCTTAGGCTCCCGGGGGTATGGC.

On this clone: The missing CDR3 end, 3 residues past where the read stops, is filled in from the germline J gene. This chain uses TRBV2 with TRBJ1-5; TRBD1 agrees at 10 bases. The J segment lost 4 bases and the V segment lost 4 bases, leaving 10 bases of the junction unmatched. The CDR3 has 17 amino acids. From germline, CDR1 is SNHLY and CDR2 FYNNEI. The CDR3 sequence is CASSALPTGGMNQPQHF. The covered CDR3 bases are TGTGCCAGCAGTGCCCTTCCGACAGGGGGCATGAATCAGCCC. Combining the CDR3 with reference TRBV2 and TRBJ1-5 gives the whole variable domain EPEVTQTPSHQVTQMGQEVILRCVPISNHLYFYWYRQILGQKVEFLVSFYNNEISEKSEIFDDQFSVERPDGSNFTLKIRSTKLEDSAMYFCASSALPTGGMNQPQHFGDGTRLSIL.

Remarks on this clone: The CDR3 end falls 3 residues outside the read, so it is completed with the germline J gene. The chain recombines TRBV27 with TRBJ2-1; TRBD2 matches at 11 bases. V shed 3 bases and J 9 bases; nucleotides not matched to a gene: 7. This CDR3 has 15 residues. Germline CDR1 MNHEY, CDR2 SMNVEV (reference sequence). The part of the CDR3 DNA that was read is TGTGCCAGCAGTTTCGGGACTAGCGGTGTCGGTGAG. Translated: CASSFGTSGVGE. From start to end, the CDR3 is CASSFGTSGVGEQFF.

Points on this clone: The DNA ends 3 residues before the CDR3 does, and the rest of the CDR3 is filled in from the germline J gene. This sequence joins TRBV2 and TRBJ2-1; the match to TRBD1 covers 8 bases. V was clipped by 6 bases and J by 2 bases; unmatched bases: 6. Germline CDR1 and CDR2: SNHLY and FYNNEI. The CDR3 length is 15 residues. The CDR3 sequence: CASRKTGATYNEQFF. CDR3 DNA (partial): TGTGCCAGCAGAAAGACAGGGGCGACCTACAATGAG.

Comment on this clone: Coverage ceases 3 residues before the CDR3 finishes, and the germline J gene fills in the end. The V call is TRBV30, the J call TRBJ2-2; the D is unclear. Per germline, CDR1 GTSNPN and CDR2 SVGIG (reference sequence). Trimming took 2 bases from V and 0 from J, leaving 7 bases between them. This CDR3 region has 14 residues. CDR3 DNA (partial): TGTGCCTGGAGTCAGGAATCGAACACCGGGGAG. The encoded protein is CAWSQESNTGE. The CDR3 in its entirety is CAWSQESNTGELFF.